The 3 T cell receptor beta chains in this list originate from one sample, sequenced in a study of cytomegalovirus exposure and HLA in healthy donors. 60 Vbeta and 13 Jbeta primers were used in PCR. Only in-frame clones appear in the TCRdb table, and some are missing; sequencing was by immunoSEQ multiplex PCR. The table has about 140,000 clones, less than 10% seen once; the top ten hold about 1.7%. Sample: PBMCs. All receptors come from a male donor in good health and CMV-seronegative.

This clone was counted between two and nine times. This chain uses TRBV4-1 with TRBJ2-3; TRBD1 matches 7 bases. The length of the CDR3 is 17 residues. V was clipped by 1 base and J by 3 bases; unmatched bases: 10. The germline gives CDR1 MGHRA, CDR2 YSYEKL. As DNA, the CDR3 is TGCGCCAGCAGCCAAGTCGTAACAGGGGCCGAAACAGATACGCAGTATTTT. Its translation: CASSQVVTGAETDTQYF.

As concerns this clone: Other DNA sequences of this sample code for an identical CDR3. The genes are TRBV27 and TRBJ1-2, with TRBD1 as a possible D gene (5 bases). Trimming stripped 3 bases from V and 5 bases from J, with 10 bases between. The length of the CDR3 is 13 residues. Looked up from germline, CDR1 is MNHEY and CDR2 is SMNVEV (reference sequence). CDR3 DNA sequence: TGTGCCAGCAGTTTGCAGGGCAATTATGGCTACACCTTC. This gives the protein CASSLQGNYGYTF.

This rearrangement joins TRBV29-1 to TRBJ2-7, with D possibly being TRBD1 (6 bases). The germline V gene has CDR1 SQVTM and CDR2 ANQGSEA. CDR3 length: 12 amino acids. Trimming took 5 bases from V and 1 from J, leaving 9 bases between them. The CDR3 region is CSVQQGSYEQYF. In DNA, the CDR3 is TGCAGCGTTCAACAGGGATCCTACGAGCAGTACTTC.